This entry describes one TCR beta chain. Its antigen is still unknown. Germline lookup yields CDR1 KGHSH and CDR2 LQKENI. The V gene end was trimmed by 2 bases and the J gene end by 6 bases; junction bases not matched to a gene: 4. The CDR3 loop spans 13 amino acids. The table came from immunoSEQ multiplex PCR; TCRdb's copy has only in-frame clones and leaves some out. This sample has 200,000 to 300,000 clones, with around 90% found just once. These data originate in a study of cytomegalovirus exposure and HLA in healthy donors. Study-level points and caveats: Rarity held for most TCR sequences, but there were some public TCRs that occurred in many donors. Associated with cytomegalovirus, according to the listing, were 150 to 200 TCR beta chains.

This chain links TRBV18 with TRBJ2-7, with 7 bases that match TRBD1. The sample comprised PBMCs. The TCR comes from a woman aged 25 to 39 in good health and CMV-seronegative. The CDR3 region has the DNA TGTGCCAGCTCACCAGACAGGGTGGGCGAGCAGTACTTC. Protein: CASSPDRVGEQYF.